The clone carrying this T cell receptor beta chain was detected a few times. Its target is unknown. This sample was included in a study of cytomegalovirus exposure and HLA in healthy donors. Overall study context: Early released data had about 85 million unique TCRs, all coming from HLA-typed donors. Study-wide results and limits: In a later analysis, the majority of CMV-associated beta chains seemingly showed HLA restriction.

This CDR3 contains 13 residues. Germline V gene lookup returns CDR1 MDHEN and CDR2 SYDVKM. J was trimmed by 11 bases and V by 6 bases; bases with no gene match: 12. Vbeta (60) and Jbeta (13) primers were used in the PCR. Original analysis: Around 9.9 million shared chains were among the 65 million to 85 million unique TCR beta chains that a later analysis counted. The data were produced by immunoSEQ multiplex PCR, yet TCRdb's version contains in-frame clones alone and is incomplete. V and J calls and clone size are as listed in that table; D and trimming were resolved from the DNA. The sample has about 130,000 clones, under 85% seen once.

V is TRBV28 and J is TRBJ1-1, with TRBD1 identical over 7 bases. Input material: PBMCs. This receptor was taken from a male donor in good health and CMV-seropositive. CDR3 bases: TGTGCCAGCAGGCCTGGAGGTGACAGGGCTGCTTTCTTT. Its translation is CASRPGGDRAAFF.